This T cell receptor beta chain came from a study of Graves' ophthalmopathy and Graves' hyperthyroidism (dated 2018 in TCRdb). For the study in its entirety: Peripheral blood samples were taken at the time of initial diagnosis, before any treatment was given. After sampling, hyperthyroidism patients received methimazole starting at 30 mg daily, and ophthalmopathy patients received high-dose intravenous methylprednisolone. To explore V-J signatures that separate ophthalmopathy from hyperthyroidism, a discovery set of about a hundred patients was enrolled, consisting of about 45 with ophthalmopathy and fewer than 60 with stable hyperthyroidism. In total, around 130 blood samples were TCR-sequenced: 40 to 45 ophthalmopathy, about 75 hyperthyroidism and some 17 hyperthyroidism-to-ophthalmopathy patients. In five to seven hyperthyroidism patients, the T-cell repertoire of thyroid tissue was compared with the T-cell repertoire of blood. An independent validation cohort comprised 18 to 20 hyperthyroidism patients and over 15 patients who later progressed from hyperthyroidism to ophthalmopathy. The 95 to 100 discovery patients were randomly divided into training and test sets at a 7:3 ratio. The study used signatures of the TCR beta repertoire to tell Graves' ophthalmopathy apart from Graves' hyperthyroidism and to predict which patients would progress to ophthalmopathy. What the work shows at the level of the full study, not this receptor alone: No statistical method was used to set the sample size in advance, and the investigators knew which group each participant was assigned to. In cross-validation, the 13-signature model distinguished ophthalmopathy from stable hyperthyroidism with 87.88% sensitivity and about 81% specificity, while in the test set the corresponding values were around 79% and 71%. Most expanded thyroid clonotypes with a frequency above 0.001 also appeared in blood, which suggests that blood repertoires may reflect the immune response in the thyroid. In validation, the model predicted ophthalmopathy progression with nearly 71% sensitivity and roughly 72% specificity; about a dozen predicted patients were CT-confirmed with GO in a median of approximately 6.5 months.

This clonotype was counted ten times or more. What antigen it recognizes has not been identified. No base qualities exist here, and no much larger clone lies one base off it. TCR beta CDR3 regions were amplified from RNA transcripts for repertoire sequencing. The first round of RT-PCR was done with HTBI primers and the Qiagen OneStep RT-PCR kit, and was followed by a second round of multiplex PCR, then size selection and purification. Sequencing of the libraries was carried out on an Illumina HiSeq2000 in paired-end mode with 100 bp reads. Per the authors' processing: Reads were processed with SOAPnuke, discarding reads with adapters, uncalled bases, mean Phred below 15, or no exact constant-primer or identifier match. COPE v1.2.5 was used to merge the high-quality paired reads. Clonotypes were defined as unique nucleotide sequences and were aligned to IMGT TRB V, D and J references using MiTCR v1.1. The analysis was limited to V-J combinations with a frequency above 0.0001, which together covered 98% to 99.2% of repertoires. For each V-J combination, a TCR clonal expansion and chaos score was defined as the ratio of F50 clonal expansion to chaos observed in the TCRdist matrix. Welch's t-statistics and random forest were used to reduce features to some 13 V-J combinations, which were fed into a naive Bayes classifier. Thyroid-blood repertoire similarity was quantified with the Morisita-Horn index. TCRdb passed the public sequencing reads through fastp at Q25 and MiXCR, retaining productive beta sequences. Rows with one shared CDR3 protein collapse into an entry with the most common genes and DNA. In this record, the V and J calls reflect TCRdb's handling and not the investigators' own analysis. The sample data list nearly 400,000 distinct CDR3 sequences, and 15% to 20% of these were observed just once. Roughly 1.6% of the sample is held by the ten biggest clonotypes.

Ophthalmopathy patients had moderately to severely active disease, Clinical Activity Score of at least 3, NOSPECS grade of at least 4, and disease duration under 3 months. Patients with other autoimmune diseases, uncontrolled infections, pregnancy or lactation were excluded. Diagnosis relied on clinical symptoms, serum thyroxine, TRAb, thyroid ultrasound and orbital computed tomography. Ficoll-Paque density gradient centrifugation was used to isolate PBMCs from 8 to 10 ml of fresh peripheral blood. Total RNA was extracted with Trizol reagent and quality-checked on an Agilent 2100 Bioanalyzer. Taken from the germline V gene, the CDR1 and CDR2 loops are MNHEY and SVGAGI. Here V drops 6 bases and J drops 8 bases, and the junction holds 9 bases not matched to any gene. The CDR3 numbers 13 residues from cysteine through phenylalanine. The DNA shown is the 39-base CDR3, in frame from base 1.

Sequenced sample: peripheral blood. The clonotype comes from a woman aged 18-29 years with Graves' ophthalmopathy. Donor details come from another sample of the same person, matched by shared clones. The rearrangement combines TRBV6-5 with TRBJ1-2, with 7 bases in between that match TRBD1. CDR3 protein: CASSSPTGVGYTF. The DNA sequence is TGTGCCAGCAGCTCCCCTACAGGGGTCGGCTACACCTTC.